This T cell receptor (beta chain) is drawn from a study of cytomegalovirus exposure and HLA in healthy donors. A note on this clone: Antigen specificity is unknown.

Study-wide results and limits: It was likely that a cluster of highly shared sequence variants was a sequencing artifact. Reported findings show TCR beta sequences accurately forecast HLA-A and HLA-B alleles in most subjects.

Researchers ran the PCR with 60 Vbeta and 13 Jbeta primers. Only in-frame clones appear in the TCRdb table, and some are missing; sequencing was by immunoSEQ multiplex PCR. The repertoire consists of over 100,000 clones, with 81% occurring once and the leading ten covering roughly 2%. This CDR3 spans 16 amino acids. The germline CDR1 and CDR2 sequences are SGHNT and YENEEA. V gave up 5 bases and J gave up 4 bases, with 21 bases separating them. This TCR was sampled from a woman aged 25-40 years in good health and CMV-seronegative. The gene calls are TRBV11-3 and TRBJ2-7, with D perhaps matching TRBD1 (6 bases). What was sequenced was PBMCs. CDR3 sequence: CASSDRHRVESYEQYF. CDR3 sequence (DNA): TGTGCCAGCAGCGACCGGCACAGGGTAGAATCGTACGAGCAGTACTTC.